The 21 T cell receptor beta chains listed next were all sequenced from one sample in a study of CD8 T cells in ankylosing spondylitis. TCRdb fed the 5' RACE reads into MiXCR, producing one record per CDR3 protein. This sample carries hundreds of thousands of distinct CDR3 sequences, 32% of them seen once, and the ten largest clones take 3.5% to 4.5%. Specimen: blood, either unsorted or a sorted T cell fraction (not recorded which). The source of these receptors is a male donor with ankylosing spondylitis or in good health (not recorded which).

There are a few counts of this clonotype. V is TRBV27 and J is TRBJ1-2; D gene ambiguous. Germline V gene lookup returns CDR1 MNHEY and CDR2 SMNVEV (reference sequence). Deletions cut 4 bases from V and 5 bases from J, with 11 bases between. This CDR3 region has 13 residues. The DNA of the CDR3 is TGTGCCAGCAGTTATAGTCGGCGATATGGCTACACCTTC. This gives the protein CASSYSRRYGYTF.

This chain connects TRBV21-1 to TRBJ2-1; the table's TRBD1 call for D was not verified on the DNA. TRBV21-1 is given as a pseudogene. The CDR3 length is 15 residues. CDR3 residues: CASSLSGATYNEQFF. CDR3 DNA sequence: TGTGCCAGCAGTCTTTCGGGGGCCACTTACAATGAGCAGTTCTTC.

This clonotype was seen a few times. This chain joins TRBV11-2 and TRBJ2-1, with a possible D match to TRBD1 (5 bases). This CDR3 contains 15 residues. Germline lookup yields CDR1 SGHAT and CDR2 FQNNGV. Trimming removed 5 bases from V and 5 bases from J, with 16 bases in between. The DNA of the CDR3 is TGTGCCAGCAGCGAAGCTTGGACATCGAACAATGAGCAGTTCTTC. Translated, it gives CASSEAWTSNNEQFF.

The chain combines TRBV29-1 with TRBJ2-5; D remains ambiguous. This CDR3 has 13 residues. The germline CDR1 and CDR2 sequences are SQVTM and ANQGSEA. Trimming stripped 1 base from V and 1 base from J, with 7 bases between. CDR3 residues: CSVEGAAQETQYF. The CDR3, as DNA: TGCAGCGTTGAAGGGGCAGCCCAAGAGACCCAGTACTTC.

This sequence joins TRBV12-3 or TRBV12-4 and TRBJ2-3, with D tentatively TRBD2 (6 bases). Trimming left V 6 bases short and J 1 base short, with 14 bases between. The CDR3 spans 15 residues. The CDR3 spells CASSPRRAGTDTQYF. CDR3 DNA sequence: TGTGCCAGCAGCCCCAGGAGGGCGGGCACAGATACGCAGTATTTT.

The chain is built from TRBV4-1 and TRBJ1-2; a possible D gene is TRBD1 (5 bases). The CDR3 runs 15 residues. The germline V gene has CDR1 MGHRA and CDR2 YSYEKL. V lost 0 bases, J lost 7 bases, and 15 bases lay in between. In nucleotides, the CDR3 is TGCGCCAGCAGCCAAGATGGGCAGGGCATTGGTGGCTACACCTTC. It encodes CASSQDGQGIGGYTF.

This clonotype was detected a few times. The gene calls are TRBV12-3 or TRBV12-4 and TRBJ2-5, with D possibly matching TRBD2 (6 bases). This CDR3 has 16 residues. With 2 bases removed from V and 7 bases from J, the gap between germline ends came to 20 bases. This CDR3 is CASSLFGGALEGTQYF. CDR3 coding DNA: TGTGCCAGCAGTTTATTCGGCGGGGCCCTGGAAGGGACCCAGTACTTC.

The CDR3 bases are TGTGCCAGCAGCTCTGGGGTGAACATTCAGTACTTC. It codes for CASSSGVNIQYF. This chain connects TRBV7-9 to TRBJ2-4; D call uncertain. With 4 bases removed from V and 7 bases from J, the gap between germline ends came to 8 bases. Germline V gene sequence: CDR1 SEHNR, CDR2 FQNEAQ (reference sequence). The CDR3 has 12 residues.

This sequence joins TRBV5-3 and TRBJ2-5; 8 bases are a match to TRBD2. TRBV5-3 is placed among ORFs of uncertain function. This CDR3 contains 15 residues. V dropped 0 bases and J dropped 4; count of bases not matched to a gene: 5. CDR3 amino acids: CARSLGGGPLETQYF. In DNA form, the CDR3 reads TGTGCCAGAAGCTTGGGCGGGGGGCCTTTAGAGACCCAGTACTTC.

The sample holds a few counts of this clonotype. The chain combines TRBV10-3 with TRBJ1-1, with D tentatively TRBD1 (5 bases). Germline V gene lookup returns CDR1 ENHRY and CDR2 SYGVKD. This CDR3 is 14 amino acids long. V was pared by 6 bases and J by 6 bases, with 17 bases between. This chain's CDR3 is CAISPSGGGAEAFF. DNA of the CDR3: TGTGCCATCAGCCCGTCGGGGGGAGGGGCTGAAGCTTTCTTT.

This clonotype was seen only once. The chain employs TRBV4-1 and TRBJ1-1, with D possibly TRBD1 on 5 matching bases. The CDR3 extends over 15 amino acids. CDR1 and CDR2 from the germline V gene are MGHRA and YSYEKL. V lost 0 bases and J lost 5, with 13 bases in between. The CDR3 spells CASSQDRSGETEAFF. The CDR3, as DNA: TGCGCCAGCAGCCAAGATAGGTCGGGGGAAACTGAAGCTTTCTTT.

J is TRBJ2-7 and V is TRBV11-2, with D perhaps matching TRBD1 (6 bases). The CDR3 spans 15 residues. Germline CDR1 SGHAT, CDR2 FQNNGV. V was shortened by 5 bases and J by 2 bases, with 16 bases between the two germline ends. CDR3 in amino acids: CASSLGVDRPYEQYF. Written as DNA, the CDR3 is TGTGCCAGCAGCCTAGGGGTGGACAGACCCTACGAGCAGTACTTC.

The chain carries TRBV5-1 and TRBJ2-2; no reliable D call. This CDR3 region has 14 residues. Germline values: CDR1 SGHRS, CDR2 YFSETQ. Trimming left V 1 base short and J 3 bases short, with 7 bases between. CDR3 region: CASSLMLDTGELFF. The CDR3 coding sequence is TGCGCCAGCAGCTTGATGTTGGACACCGGGGAGCTGTTTTTT.

This clonotype was seen more than once but under ten times. The chain employs TRBV29-1 and TRBJ2-5; 7 bases agree with TRBD2. With 2 bases clipped from V and 3 bases from J, the junction kept 15 bases outside the gene matches. The V gene's germline CDR1 is SQVTM and CDR2 ANQGSEA. The CDR3 runs to 17 residues. In DNA form, the CDR3 reads TGCAGCGTTGAACGGATAGGGACTACGGTATACGAAGAGACCCAGTACTTC. Its translation is CSVERIGTTVYEETQYF.

The chain links TRBV29-1 to TRBJ2-7; weak D call: TRBD1 (6 bases). Germline V gene lookup returns CDR1 SQVTM and CDR2 ANQGSEA. V was cut by 6 bases and J by 2 bases, with 14 bases left in between. This CDR3 is 13 amino acids long. The CDR3 loop reads CSVTPGQAYEQYF. CDR3 in DNA: TGCAGCGTGACCCCGGGACAAGCCTACGAGCAGTACTTC.

The chain uses TRBV5-1 and TRBJ1-2, with 7 bases matching TRBD1. Trimming took 4 bases from V and 7 from J; bases not matched to a gene: 13. The CDR3 is made up of 15 amino acids. Germline V gene sequence: CDR1 SGHRS, CDR2 YFSETQ. The CDR3 coding sequence is TGCGCCAGCAGCGTTGGACAGGTAATGGGCGGTGGCTACACCTTC. Translating gives CASSVGQVMGGGYTF.

The rearrangement links TRBV5-1 to TRBJ2-5; 8 nucleotides match TRBD1. V shed 4 bases and J 5 bases; nucleotides not matched to a gene: 7. Germline lookup yields CDR1 SGHRS and CDR2 YFSETQ. The CDR3 contains 14 residues. CDR3 bases: TGCGCCAGCAGCCAGGGACAGGTGAGGGAGACCCAGTACTTC. Amino acids: CASSQGQVRETQYF.

About this clonotype: This may arise from a read error, as a much more abundant clone is one base away. The chain combines TRBV6-1 with TRBJ2-7; 8 bases agree with TRBD1. The CDR3 sequence is 14 residues long. Trimming removed 7 bases from V and 5 bases from J; junction bases left unmatched: 10. CDR1 is MNHNS and CDR2 is SASEGT in the germline V gene. CDR3 loop: CASKAGQGWHEQYF. The CDR3 region has the DNA TGTGCCAGCAAAGCCGGACAGGGTTGGCACGAGCAGTACTTC.

The chain has TRBV21-1 and TRBJ2-6. TRBV21-1 constitutes a pseudogene. This CDR3 has 17 residues. CDR3 nucleotide sequence: TGTGCCAGCAGCACTAAGGTGCAAATAGCTGGGGCCAACGTCCTGACTTTC. Residues: CASSTKVQIAGANVLTF.

This clonotype has only a few counts. The chain has TRBV5-1 and TRBJ2-3, with D unclear. Trimming removed 2 bases at V and 1 base at J, with 8 bases between. CDR1 and CDR2 (germline): SGHRS, YFSETQ. This CDR3 contains 14 residues. The CDR3 reads CASSFKQGTDTQYF. The CDR3 coding sequence is TGCGCCAGCAGCTTCAAACAAGGCACAGATACGCAGTATTTT.

A remark on this clonotype: This may be a read error, as it is one base from a much larger clone. The genes are TRBV20-1 and TRBJ2-3; D is unresolved. Trimming cost V 1 base and J 3 bases, with 14 bases left between them. The CDR3 extends over 15 amino acids. CDR1 and CDR2 from the germline V gene are DFQATT and SNEGSKA (reference sequence). CDR3 residues: CSARGLIRWTDTQYF. CDR3 coding DNA: TGCAGTGCTAGAGGCCTTATCAGGTGGACAGATACGCAGTATTTT.